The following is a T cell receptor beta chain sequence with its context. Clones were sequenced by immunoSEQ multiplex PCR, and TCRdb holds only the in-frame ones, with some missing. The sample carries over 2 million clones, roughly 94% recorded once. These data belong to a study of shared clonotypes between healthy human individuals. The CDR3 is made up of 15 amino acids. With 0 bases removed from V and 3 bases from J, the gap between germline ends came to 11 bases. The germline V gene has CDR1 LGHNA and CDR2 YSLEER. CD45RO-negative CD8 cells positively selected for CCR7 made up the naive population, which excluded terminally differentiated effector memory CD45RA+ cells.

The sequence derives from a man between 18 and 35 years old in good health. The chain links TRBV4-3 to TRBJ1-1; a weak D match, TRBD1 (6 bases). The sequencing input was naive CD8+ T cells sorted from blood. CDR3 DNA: TGCGCCAGCAGCCAAGATCCGCAGGGGTACACTGAAGCTTTCTTT. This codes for CASSQDPQGYTEAFF.